These 19 T cell receptor beta chains were sequenced from one sample in a study of CD8 T cells in Susac syndrome. Reverse transcription used about 0.45 to 1 ug RNA and random hexamers. MiXCR was run by TCRdb on the immunoSEQ multiplex PCR reads, yielding one entry per CDR3 protein. The sample has fewer than 350,000 distinct CDR3 sequences, roughly 85% seen once; the top ten hold around 0.2%. The sample taken for sequencing was CD8+ T cells from PBMCs. These receptors all stem from a human donor with multiple sclerosis.

The chain is built from TRBV6-5 and TRBJ2-7, with 7 bases that match TRBD1. The CDR3 sequence is 14 residues long. Germline CDR1 is MNHEY and CDR2 is SVGAGI. Trimming at V came to 2 bases and at J to 3 bases, leaving 4 bases not matched to a gene. CDR3: CASSYGQANYEQYF. The CDR3 DNA reads TGTGCCAGCAGTTACGGACAGGCGAACTACGAGCAGTACTTC.

The chain combines TRBV9 with TRBJ2-3; D possibly corresponds to TRBD2 (6 bases). Trimming pared 4 bases from V and 6 bases from J, leaving 12 bases between. The CDR3 is 13 residues long. Germline values: CDR1 SGDLS, CDR2 YYNGEE. As DNA, the CDR3 is TGTGCCAGCAGCCCAGCGGGCCTCGATACGCAGTATTTT. The encoded protein is CASSPAGLDTQYF.

This chain links TRBV7-6 with TRBJ1-5; D unresolved. Trimming removed 5 bases from V and 8 bases from J, with 19 bases in between. The length of the CDR3 is 15 residues. Per germline, CDR1 SGHVS and CDR2 FNYEAQ. The CDR3 reads CASSQELGMEKPQHF. As DNA, the CDR3 is TGTGCCAGCAGCCAGGAGTTGGGCATGGAAAAGCCCCAGCATTTT.

V gene TRBV9 combines with J gene TRBJ2-2, with 7 bases that match TRBD2. Germline trimming cut 3 bases from V and 1 base from J; bases unmatched to any gene: 9. The germline CDR1 and CDR2 sequences are SGDLS and YYNGEE. The CDR3 contains 17 residues. CDR3 residues: CASSAGRTSRNTGELFF. For the CDR3, the DNA is TGTGCCAGCAGCGCGGGGAGGACTAGTCGGAACACCGGGGAGCTGTTTTTT.

The rearrangement joins TRBV7-9 to TRBJ2-2; TRBD1 agrees at 11 bases. CDR3 length equals 16 residues. Germline V gives CDR1 SEHNR, CDR2 FQNEAQ (reference sequence). V trimming: 1 base; J trimming: 2 bases; junction bases outside the gene matches: 0. CDR3 DNA sequence: TGTGCCAGCAGCTTAGGGACAGGGGGCAACACCGGGGAGCTGTTTTTT. This encodes CASSLGTGGNTGELFF.

The rearrangement links TRBV11-2 to TRBJ2-7; 7 nucleotides match TRBD2. With V trimmed by 5 bases and J by 0 bases, 10 bases remained unmatched. From germline, CDR1 is SGHAT and CDR2 FQNNGV. The CDR3 is 16 residues long. CDR3 region: CASSAGLAVPSYEQYF. CDR3 coding DNA: TGTGCCAGCAGCGCGGGGCTAGCGGTTCCCTCCTACGAGCAGTACTTC.

The genes are TRBV5-4 and TRBJ2-1, with 9 bases fitting TRBD2. This CDR3 has 14 residues. Germline V gene sequence: CDR1 SGHNT, CDR2 YYREEE (reference sequence). Unmatched junction bases numbered 8, after V lost 4 bases and J lost 9 bases. The CDR3 bases are TGTGCCAGCAGCCCGGCGGGAGGGGGCGGTGAGCAGTTCTTC. Its protein product is CASSPAGGGGEQFF. The whole variable domain, remainder taken from reference TRBV5-4 and TRBJ2-1, is ETGVTQSPTHLIKTRGQQVTLRCSSQSGHNTVSWYQQALGQGPQFIFQYYREEENGRGNFPPRFSGLQFPNYSSELNVNALELDDSALYLCASSPAGGGGEQFFGPGTRLTVL.

The chain couples TRBV6-2 or TRBV6-3 to TRBJ2-5, with 12 bases aligning to TRBD2. With 10 bases clipped from V and 4 bases from J, the junction kept 10 bases outside the gene matches. CDR1 is MNHEY, CDR2 SVGEGT, per germline. The CDR3 is 15 residues long. As DNA, the CDR3 is TGTGCCACGGAACCTAGCGGGAGGGCCCGAGAGACCCAGTACTTC. Its protein is CATEPSGRARETQYF.

The chain has TRBV27 and TRBJ2-7; no clear D. Trimming took 1 base from V and 4 from J, leaving 17 bases between them. The CDR3 has 16 amino acids. Germline CDR1 MNHEY, CDR2 SMNVEV (reference sequence). CDR3 sequence reads: CASSLLDAVGPYEQYF. As DNA, the CDR3 is TGTGCCAGCAGTTTATTGGACGCCGTCGGTCCATACGAGCAGTACTTC.

The rearrangement links TRBV14 to TRBJ2-7, with 15 nucleotides matching TRBD2. After removal of 2 bases from V and 5 bases from J, the junction contained 4 bases not matched to a gene. CDR1 and CDR2 from the germline V gene are SGHDN and FVKESK. The CDR3 runs 16 residues. CDR3 DNA: TGTGCCAGCAGCCAATGGACTAGCGGGAGGGGGAACGAGCAGTACTTC. Translating it yields CASSQWTSGRGNEQYF.

The genes are TRBV12-3 or TRBV12-4 and TRBJ2-7; TRBD2 aligns across 7 bases. This CDR3 has 14 amino acids. Germline trimming cut 5 bases from V and 3 bases from J; bases unmatched to any gene: 7. CDR3 in amino acids: CASSPGGNHYEQYF. The CDR3 nucleotides read TGTGCCAGCAGTCCCGGGGGGAACCACTACGAGCAGTACTTC.

V gene TRBV19 combines with J gene TRBJ1-1; D gene ambiguous. Trimming shortened V by 7 bases and J by 0 bases, and 15 bases separated the two germline ends. Germline values: CDR1 LNHDA, CDR2 SQIVND (reference sequence). This CDR3 comprises 15 residues. The CDR3 DNA sequence: TGTGCCAGTAAGTGGGAGCATACCATGAACACTGAAGCTTTCTTT. This encodes CASKWEHTMNTEAFF.

The DNA for the CDR3 is TGTGCCAGCAGCTTAGGCGGGACTAGGGACTTCAATGAGCAGTTCTTC. Translating it yields CASSLGGTRDFNEQFF. The rearrangement links TRBV7-9 to TRBJ2-1; 8 bases line up with TRBD2. This CDR3 region has 16 residues. The germline gives CDR1 SEHNR, CDR2 FQNEAQ (reference sequence). V gave up 1 base and J gave up 6 bases; unmatched junction bases: 8.

The chain employs TRBV13 and TRBJ1-6; perhaps TRBD1 as D (5 bases). With 4 bases removed from V and 7 bases from J, the gap between germline ends came to 11 bases. Germline V lookup: CDR1 PRHDT, CDR2 FYEKMQ (reference sequence). There are 14 residues in the CDR3. CDR3 DNA: TGTGCCAGCAGCTCGACAGAATCCAATTCACCCCTCCACTTT. As protein: CASSSTESNSPLHF.

V gene TRBV12-3 or TRBV12-4 combines with J gene TRBJ1-1, with 7 bases matching TRBD1. This CDR3 comprises 12 residues. The V segment lost 1 base and the J segment 11 bases; nucleotides outside the gene matches: 4. CDR3 coding DNA: TGTGCCAGCAGTTTAGGGACAGGCTCGGCTTTCTTT. It is translated as CASSLGTGSAFF.

This chain links TRBV6-5 with TRBJ2-1, with 8 positions matching TRBD2. J lost 7 bases, V lost 6 bases, and 11 bases had no gene match. The CDR3 runs to 15 residues. Germline CDR1 reads MNHEY; CDR2 reads SVGAGI. CDR3 region: CASSRPAGGLNEQFF. DNA for the CDR3: TGTGCCAGCAGCCGGCCGGCGGGAGGTCTAAATGAGCAGTTCTTC.

The CDR3 DNA reads TGCAGCGTTGAACCACTAGCGGGCAGCTCCTACGAGCAGTACTTC. This codes for CSVEPLAGSSYEQYF. The chain employs TRBV29-1 and TRBJ2-7, with 9 positions matching TRBD2. With V trimmed by 2 bases and J by 0 bases, 5 bases remained unmatched. The CDR3 contains 15 residues. The germline CDR1 and CDR2 sequences are SQVTM and ANQGSEA.

As DNA, the CDR3 is TGCAGTGCTAGACACCCCAGCGATCCGCTCTACAATGAGCAGTTCTTC. This sequence encodes CSARHPSDPLYNEQFF. This chain links TRBV20-1 with TRBJ2-1; D gene unclear. Per the germline V gene, CDR1 is DFQATT and CDR2 is SNEGSKA (reference sequence). The CDR3 sequence is 16 residues long. Trimming stripped 2 bases from V and 3 bases from J, with 17 bases between.

This sequence joins TRBV18 and TRBJ2-5; 10 bases map to TRBD2. The CDR3 spans 15 residues. With 6 bases clipped from V and 1 base from J, the junction kept 5 bases outside the gene matches. The germline gives CDR1 KGHSH, CDR2 LQKENI. CDR3 in amino acids: CASSHGLAVQETQYF. In DNA form, the CDR3 reads TGTGCCAGCTCCCACGGACTAGCGGTCCAAGAGACCCAGTACTTC.